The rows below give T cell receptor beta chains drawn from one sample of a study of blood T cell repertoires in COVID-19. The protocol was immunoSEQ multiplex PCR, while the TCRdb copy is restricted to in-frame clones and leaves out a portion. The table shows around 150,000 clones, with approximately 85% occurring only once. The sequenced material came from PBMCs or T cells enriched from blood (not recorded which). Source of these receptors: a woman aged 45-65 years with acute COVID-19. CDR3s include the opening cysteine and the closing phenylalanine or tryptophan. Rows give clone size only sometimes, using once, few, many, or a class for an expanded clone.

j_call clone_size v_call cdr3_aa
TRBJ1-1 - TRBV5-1 CASSLGTANTEAFF
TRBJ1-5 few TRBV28 CASSIRRLSGNQPQHF
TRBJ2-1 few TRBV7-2 CASSPGAGAYEQFF
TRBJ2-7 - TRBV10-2 CASTSGGVSGEQYF
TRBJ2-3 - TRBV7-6 CASSPVVGEADTQYF
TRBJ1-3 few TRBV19 CASSILASGTGVGNTIYF
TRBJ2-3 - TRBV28 CASSFLAGGDYTQYF
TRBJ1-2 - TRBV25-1 CASSESSGGSYGYTF
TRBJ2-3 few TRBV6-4 CASSERAGGADTQYF
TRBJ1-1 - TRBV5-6 CASSLEVREANTEAFF
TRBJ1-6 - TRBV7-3 CASSLRGRGLDSPLHF
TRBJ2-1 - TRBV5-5 CASSLQGARYNEQFF
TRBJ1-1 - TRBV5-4 CASSDVDRGRTEAFF
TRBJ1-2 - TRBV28 CASTNFENYGYTF
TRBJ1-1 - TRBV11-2 CASSLAGYGNTEAFF
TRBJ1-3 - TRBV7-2 CASSFPGVNTIYF
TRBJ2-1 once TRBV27 CASTTVSGSSGRAKHEQFF
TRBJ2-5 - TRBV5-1 CASSLASGGQETQYF
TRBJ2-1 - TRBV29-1 CSVDGLAGVEQFF
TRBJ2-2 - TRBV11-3 CASSGGPITGELFF
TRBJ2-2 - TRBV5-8 CASSLAQGATGELFF
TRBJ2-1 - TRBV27 CASLPGTSGYNEQFF
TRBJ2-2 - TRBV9 CASSVEGSTGELFF
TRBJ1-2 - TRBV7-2 CASSLTSGGGRSGYTF
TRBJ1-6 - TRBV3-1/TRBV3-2 CASSHRRTGFNSPLHF
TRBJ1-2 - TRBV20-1 CSATPGYGYTF
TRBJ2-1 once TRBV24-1 CATSDRPGQGLNEQFF
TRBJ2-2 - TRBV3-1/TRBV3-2 CASSFRPRGARTGELFF
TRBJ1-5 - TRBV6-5 CASSPGQGGQPQHF
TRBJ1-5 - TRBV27 CASSLWGGNQPQHF
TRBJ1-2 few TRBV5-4 CASSSWTGSLGYTF
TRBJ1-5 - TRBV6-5 CASSFDRESNQPQHF
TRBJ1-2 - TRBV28 CASSFRIRGATF
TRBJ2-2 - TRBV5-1 CASSSAPPGTGELFF
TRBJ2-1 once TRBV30 CALRLAGFEQFF
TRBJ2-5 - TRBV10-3 CAISTGEETQYF
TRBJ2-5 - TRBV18 CASSPGHRKETQYF
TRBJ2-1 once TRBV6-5 CASRGSGSSYNEQFF
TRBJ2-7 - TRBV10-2 CASSEGGYEQYF
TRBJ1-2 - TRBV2 CASSVLKAGRGYTF
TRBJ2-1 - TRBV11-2 CASSPVGEGYNEQFF
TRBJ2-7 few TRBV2 CASSEYGGSKSGEQYF
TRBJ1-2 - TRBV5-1 CASSTGDSLYGYTF
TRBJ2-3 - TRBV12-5 CASGIGLASTDTQYF
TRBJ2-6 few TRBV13 CASSQATSGANVLTF
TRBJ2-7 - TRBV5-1 CASSSGQAVYEQYF
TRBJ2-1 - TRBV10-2 CASTPDLSSYNEQFF
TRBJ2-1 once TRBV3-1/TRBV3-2 CASSQTGRVNEQFF
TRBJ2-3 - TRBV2 CASSATSTDTQYF
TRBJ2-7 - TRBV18 CASSPPSGSYEQYF
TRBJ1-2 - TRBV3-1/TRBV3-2 CASSPLGGERYGYTF
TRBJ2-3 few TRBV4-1 CASSQAGLAGPPRSDTQYF
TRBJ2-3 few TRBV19 CASSRQLEPSTDTQYF
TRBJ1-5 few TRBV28 CASSLQSTPRQPQHF
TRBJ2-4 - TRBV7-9 CASSIGTGKNIQYF
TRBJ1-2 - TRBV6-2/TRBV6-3 CASSYSPDRARGYTF
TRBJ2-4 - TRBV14 CASSQVDRNIQYF
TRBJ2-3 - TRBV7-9 CASRRQTDTQYF